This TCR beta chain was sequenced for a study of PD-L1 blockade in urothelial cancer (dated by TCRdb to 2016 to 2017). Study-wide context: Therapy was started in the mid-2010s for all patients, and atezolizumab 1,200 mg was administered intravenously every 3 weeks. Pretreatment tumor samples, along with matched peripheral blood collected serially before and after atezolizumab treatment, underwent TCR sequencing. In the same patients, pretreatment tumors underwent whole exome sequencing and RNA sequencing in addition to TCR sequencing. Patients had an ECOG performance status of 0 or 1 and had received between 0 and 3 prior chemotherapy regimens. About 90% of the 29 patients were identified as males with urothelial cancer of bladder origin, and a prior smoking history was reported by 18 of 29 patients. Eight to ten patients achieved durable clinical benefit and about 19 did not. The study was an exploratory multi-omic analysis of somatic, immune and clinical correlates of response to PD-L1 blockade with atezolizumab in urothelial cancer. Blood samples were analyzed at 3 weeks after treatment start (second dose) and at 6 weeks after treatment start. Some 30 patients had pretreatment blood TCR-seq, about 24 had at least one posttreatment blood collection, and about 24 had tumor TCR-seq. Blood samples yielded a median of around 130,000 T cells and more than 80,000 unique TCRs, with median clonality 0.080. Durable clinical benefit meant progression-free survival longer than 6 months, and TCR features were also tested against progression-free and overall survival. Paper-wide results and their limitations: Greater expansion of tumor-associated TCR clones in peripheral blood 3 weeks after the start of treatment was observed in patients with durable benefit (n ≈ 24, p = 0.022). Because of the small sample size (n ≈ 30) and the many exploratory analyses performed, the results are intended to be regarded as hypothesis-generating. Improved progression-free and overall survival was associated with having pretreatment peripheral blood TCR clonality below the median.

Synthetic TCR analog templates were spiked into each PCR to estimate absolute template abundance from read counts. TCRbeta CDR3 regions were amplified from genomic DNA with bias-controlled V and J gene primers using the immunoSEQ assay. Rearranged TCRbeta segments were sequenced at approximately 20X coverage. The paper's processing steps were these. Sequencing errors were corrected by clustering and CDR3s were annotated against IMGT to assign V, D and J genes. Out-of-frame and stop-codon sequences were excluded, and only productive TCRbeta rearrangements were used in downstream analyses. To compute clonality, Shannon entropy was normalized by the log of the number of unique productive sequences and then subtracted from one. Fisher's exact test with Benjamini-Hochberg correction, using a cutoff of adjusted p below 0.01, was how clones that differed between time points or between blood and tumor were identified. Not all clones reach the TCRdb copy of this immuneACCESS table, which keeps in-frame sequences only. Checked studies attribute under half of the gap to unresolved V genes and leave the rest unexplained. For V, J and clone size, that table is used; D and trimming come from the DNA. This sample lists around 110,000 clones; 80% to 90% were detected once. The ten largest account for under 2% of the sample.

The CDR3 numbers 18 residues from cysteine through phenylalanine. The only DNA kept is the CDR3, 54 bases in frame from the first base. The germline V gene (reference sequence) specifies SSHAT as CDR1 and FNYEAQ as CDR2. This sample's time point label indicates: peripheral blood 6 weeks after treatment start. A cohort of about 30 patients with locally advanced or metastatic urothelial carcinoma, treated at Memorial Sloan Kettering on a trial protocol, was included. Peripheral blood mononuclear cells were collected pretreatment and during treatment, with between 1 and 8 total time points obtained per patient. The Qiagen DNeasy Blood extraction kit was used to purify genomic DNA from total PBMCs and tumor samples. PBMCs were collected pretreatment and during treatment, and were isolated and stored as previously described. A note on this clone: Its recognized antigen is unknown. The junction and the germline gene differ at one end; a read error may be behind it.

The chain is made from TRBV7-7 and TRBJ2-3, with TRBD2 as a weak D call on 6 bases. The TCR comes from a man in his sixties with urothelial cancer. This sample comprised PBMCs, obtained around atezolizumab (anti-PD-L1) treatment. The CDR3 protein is CASSQLGGATDHPDTQYF. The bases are TGTGCTAGCAGCCAACTAGGAGGGGCCACTGACCACCCAGATACGCAGTATTTT.